This TCR beta chain was sequenced for a study of T cells in Graves' hyperthyroidism and ophthalmopathy. Findings of the study overall: Most clonotypes that expanded in the thyroid above 0.001 also showed up in blood.

This clonotype was seen at least ten times. Its antigen is undetermined. Germline V CDR1 and CDR2: MNHEY, SMNVEV (reference sequence). Trimming cost V 5 bases and J 5 bases, with 12 bases left between them. This CDR3 region has 13 residues. TCR beta CDR3 regions were amplified from RNA. TCR CDR3 underwent first-round RT-PCR with the HTBI primer set. TCRdb used MiXCR to reprocess the multiplex PCR reads, holding one entry per CDR3 protein. The sample consists of about 250,000 distinct CDR3 sequences, almost 25% of them appearing once. The chain couples TRBV27 to TRBJ1-1; D call uncertain. The clonotype was recovered from a woman between 35 and 50 years old with Graves' ophthalmopathy. Sequencing input: blood. The CDR3 protein is CASSPGPGTEAFF. In nucleotides, the CDR3 is TGTGCCAGCAGTCCTGGGCCCGGGACTGAAGCTTTCTTT.